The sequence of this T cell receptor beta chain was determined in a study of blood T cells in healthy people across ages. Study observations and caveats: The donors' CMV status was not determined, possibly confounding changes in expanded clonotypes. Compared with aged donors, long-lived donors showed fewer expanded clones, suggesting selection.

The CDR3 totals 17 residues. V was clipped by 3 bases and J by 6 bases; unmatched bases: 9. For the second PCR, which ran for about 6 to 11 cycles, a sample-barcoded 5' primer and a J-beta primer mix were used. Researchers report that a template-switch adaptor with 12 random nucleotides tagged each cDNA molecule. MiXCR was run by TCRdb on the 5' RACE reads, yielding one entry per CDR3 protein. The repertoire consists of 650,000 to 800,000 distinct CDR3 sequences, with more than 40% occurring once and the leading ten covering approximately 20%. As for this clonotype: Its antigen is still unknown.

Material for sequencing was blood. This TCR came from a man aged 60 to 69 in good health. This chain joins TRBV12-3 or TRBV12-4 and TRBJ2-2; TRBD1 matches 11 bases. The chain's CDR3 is CASSFGQGAAAPGELFF. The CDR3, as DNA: TGTGCCAGCAGTTTCGGACAGGGGGCTGCGGCTCCCGGGGAGCTGTTTTTT.